A single sample is the source of the 26 T cell receptor beta chains below, sequenced in a study of response to subunit inactivated influenza vaccine. One entry per CDR3 protein, called by TCRdb with MiXCR from the RT-PCR reads. The table records 300,000 to 350,000 distinct CDR3 sequences, roughly 20% of them present only once. Sequencing used PBMCs from blood, obtained less than 22 months after vaccination. These receptors all come from a man aged 45-69 years who received an inactivated influenza vaccine.

This clonotype appeared once. The chain carries TRBV28 and TRBJ2-1; 8 positions agree with TRBD2. Per germline, CDR1 MDHEN and CDR2 SYDVKM. This CDR3 is built from 14 residues. The ends lost 6 bases at V and 4 bases at J; junction bases unmatched: 5. In nucleotides, the CDR3 is TGTGCCAGCAGACCGGGAGGGACTTACAATGAGCAGTTCTTC. Amino acid sequence: CASRPGGTYNEQFF. The full variable domain, its missing parts supplied by reference TRBV28 and TRBJ2-1, is DVKVTQSSRYLVKRTGEKVFLECVQDMDHENMFWYRQDPGLGLRLIYFSYDVKMKEKGDIPEGYSVSREKKERFSLILESASTNQTSMYLCASRPGGTYNEQFFGPGTRLTVL.

The rearrangement uses TRBV5-1 and TRBJ2-5, with D possibly called TRBD1 or TRBD2 (5 bases each). V was pared by 4 bases and J by 5 bases, with 12 bases between. Germline loops: CDR1 SGHRS, CDR2 YFSETQ. The CDR3 totals 13 residues. The CDR3 reads CASSLTWGETQYF. The CDR3 DNA reads as TGCGCCAGCAGCCTGACCTGGGGGGAGACCCAGTACTTC.

The V gene is TRBV29-1, the J gene TRBJ2-7; 14 nucleotides line up with TRBD2. This CDR3 is 15 amino acids long. V trimming: 6 bases; J trimming: 5 bases; junction bases outside the gene matches: 9. Germline assignment: CDR1 SQVTM and CDR2 ANQGSEA. CDR3 residues: CSVKGTSGSSNEQYF. In nucleotides, the CDR3 is TGCAGCGTCAAAGGGACTAGCGGGAGTAGCAACGAGCAGTACTTC.

DNA for the CDR3: TGTGCCAGCAGCTCGACTAGCGGGAGGGGTCAAGAGACCCAGTACTTC. It specifies CASSSTSGRGQETQYF. The chain employs TRBV7-2 and TRBJ2-5; 14 bases are a match to TRBD2. CDR1 is SGHTA, CDR2 FQGNSA, per germline. With 4 bases clipped from V and 2 bases from J, the junction kept 3 bases outside the gene matches. The CDR3 spans 16 residues.

There are a few counts of this clonotype. CDR3 bases: TGCGCCAGCAGCTTGTCCACTAGCGGGGGTGGTCAAGAGCAGTTCTTC. Protein sequence: CASSLSTSGGGQEQFF. This chain links TRBV5-1 with TRBJ2-1, with 11 bases aligning to TRBD2. CDR1 SGHRS and CDR2 YFSETQ come from the germline V gene. The CDR3 is made up of 16 amino acids. V lost 1 base to trimming and J lost 10 bases; unmatched junction nucleotides: 10.

The sample holds a few counts of this clonotype. The chain joins TRBV20-1 to TRBJ1-4, with TRBD1 matching over 11 bases. Per the germline V gene, CDR1 is DFQATT and CDR2 is SNEGSKA (reference sequence). The CDR3 has 14 amino acids. Germline trimming cut 5 bases from V and 9 bases from J; bases unmatched to any gene: 8. CDR3 sequence: CSAGPGQGAQKLFF. The CDR3 nucleotides read TGCAGTGCTGGCCCAGGACAGGGGGCCCAAAAACTGTTTTTT.

V is TRBV28 and J is TRBJ2-3, with 10 nucleotides matching TRBD2. Germline loops: CDR1 MDHEN, CDR2 SYDVKM. The CDR3 sequence is 14 residues long. The V and J ends lost 6 bases and 3 bases, in that order; junction bases with no gene match: 3. CDR3 region: CASRQREGTDTQYF. The CDR3 DNA reads TGTGCCAGCAGACAGCGGGAGGGAACAGATACGCAGTATTTT.

This clonotype was seen more than once but under ten times. The chain carries TRBV4-2 and TRBJ2-1, with D possibly matching TRBD2 (6 bases). This CDR3 has 16 residues. V was clipped by 4 bases and J by 6 bases, with 19 bases between them. Per germline, CDR1 LGHNA and CDR2 YNFKEQ. CDR3 protein: CASSPLGPGALNEQFF. The CDR3 region has the DNA TGTGCCAGCAGCCCCCTGGGGCCGGGAGCACTCAATGAGCAGTTCTTC.

The chain uses TRBV12-3 or TRBV12-4 and TRBJ2-1; no definite D call. The CDR3 contains 12 residues. Between the trimmed V and J ends, which lost 6 bases and 8 bases, there was a span of 11 bases. CDR3: CASRARRDEQFF. The CDR3 nucleotides read TGTGCCAGCAGGGCTAGGCGCGATGAGCAGTTCTTC.

The V and J genes are TRBV7-9 and TRBJ1-1; D is ambiguous. The V gene lost 2 bases and the J gene lost 11 bases, with 12 bases spanning the gap. Germline CDR1 is SEHNR and CDR2 is FQNEAQ (reference sequence). The CDR3 covers 12 residues. As DNA, the CDR3 is TGTGCCAGCAGCTTAAAGGCCTCGGAGGCTTTCTTT. Residues: CASSLKASEAFF.

This clonotype was observed a handful of times. The V call is TRBV10-3, the J call TRBJ2-3, with D possibly being TRBD2 (5 bases). The V end lost 6 bases, the J end lost 6 bases, and 13 bases lay between the germline ends. The CDR3 sequence is 13 residues long. Per the germline V gene, CDR1 is ENHRY and CDR2 is SYGVKD. CDR3 nucleotides: TGTGCCATCAGCAGACCGGGAACGGATACGCAGTATTTT. Amino acid sequence: CAISRPGTDTQYF.

The rearrangement uses TRBV4-3 and TRBJ2-1; D is uncertain. With 6 bases removed from V and 4 bases from J, the gap between germline ends came to 10 bases. CDR3 size: 13 residues. Germline V gene data show CDR1 as LGHNA and CDR2 as YSLEER. CDR3 coding DNA: TGCGCCAGCAGTCCCGACTGGTACAATGAGCAGTTCTTC. This encodes CASSPDWYNEQFF.

This clonotype was detected only a few times. The V and J genes are TRBV7-2 and TRBJ2-7; 7 nucleotides line up with TRBD1. CDR3 length: 15 residues. CDR1 and CDR2 from the germline V gene are SGHTA and FQGNSA. V was pared by 5 bases and J by 2 bases, with 9 bases of the junction left unmatched. The CDR3 coding sequence is TGTGCCAGCAGCCGGGGACAGACCACGGCCTACGAGCAGTACTTC. It specifies CASSRGQTTAYEQYF.

The CDR3 DNA follows: TGTGCCAGCAGCTTCTCGGGCTATGGCTACACCTTC. The encoded protein is CASSFSGYGYTF. The rearrangement links TRBV5-8 to TRBJ1-2; D remains ambiguous. Between the trimmed V and J ends, which lost 2 bases and 4 bases, there was a span of 6 bases. Germline CDR1 is SGHTS and CDR2 is YDEGEE. The CDR3 consists of 12 residues.

This clonotype came up once. This could be a read error, since a much larger clone is one nucleotide away. This chain links TRBV20-1 with TRBJ1-3; D perhaps matches TRBD1 (5 bases). This CDR3 comprises 16 residues. Per the germline V gene, CDR1 is DFQATT and CDR2 is SNEGSKA (reference sequence). CDR3 nucleotide sequence: TGCAGTGCTAGAGACCGGACACTCTTCTCTGGAAACGCCATATATTTT. Translation gives CSARDRTLFSGNAIYF.

This clonotype was found many times. The junction departs from the called germline gene at one end, perhaps through a read error. The chain couples TRBV5-1 to TRBJ2-7; weak D call: TRBD1 (6 bases). The CDR3 runs to 13 residues. Germline V CDR1 and CDR2: SGHRS, YFSETQ. The DNA for the CDR3 is TGTGCCAGCAGTCCGGGACACTCCTACGAGCAGTACTTC. Translating gives CASSPGHSYEQYF.

Only a few counts were recorded for this clonotype. The rearrangement uses TRBV7-2 and TRBJ2-7; D remains ambiguous. Trimming shortened V by 5 bases and J by 0 bases, and 14 bases separated the two germline ends. CDR3 size: 15 residues. Germline assignment: CDR1 SGHTA and CDR2 FQGNSA. In nucleotides, the CDR3 is TGTGCCAGCAGCCTACCATCCAGGAGCTCCTACGAGCAGTACTTC. Translation: CASSLPSRSSYEQYF.

Comments on this clonotype: A much larger clonotype is one base distant, so this may be a read error. The rearrangement joins TRBV12-3 or TRBV12-4 to TRBJ1-5; D gene uncertain. This CDR3 region has 12 residues. V was cut by 5 bases and J by 11 bases, with 13 bases left in between. CDR3 DNA: TGTGCCAGCAGTGCTGCCGGGGAGACCCAGCATTTT. Translating gives CASSAAGETQHF.

Worth noting for this clonotype: The junction shows a germline mismatch at one end, possibly a read error. The chain joins TRBV20-1 to TRBJ2-1; D is undetermined. The CDR3 contains 17 residues. Germline V gene sequence: CDR1 DFQATT, CDR2 SNEGSKA (reference sequence). CDR3 residues: CCASLSAGRPMYNEQFF. In nucleotides, the CDR3 is TGCTGTGCTAGTCTCTCGGCTGGACGACCGATGTACAATGAGCAGTTCTTC.

The rearrangement uses TRBV6-5 and TRBJ1-5; no definite D call. V was trimmed by 0 bases and J by 0 bases, leaving 9 bases between them. The CDR3 spans 16 residues. Germline-derived CDR1 and CDR2 are MNHEY and SVGAGI. The CDR3 bases are TGTGCCAGCAGTTACTCGGGGTTCCCTAGCAATCAGCCCCAGCATTTT. The encoded protein is CASSYSGFPSNQPQHF.

V and J are TRBV20-1 and TRBJ1-5; 7 bases fit TRBD1. CDR3 length: 15 residues. Per the germline V gene, CDR1 is DFQATT and CDR2 is SNEGSKA (reference sequence). With V trimmed by 1 base and J by 6 bases, 9 bases remained unmatched. CDR3 amino acids: CSARGGRGAVQPQHF. The CDR3 nucleotides read TGCAGTGCTAGAGGGGGCAGGGGGGCGGTTCAGCCCCAGCATTTT.

There are a few counts of this clonotype. The rearrangement joins TRBV20-1 to TRBJ1-5; D not certain. Trimming stripped 4 bases from V and 6 bases from J, with 10 bases between. Germline CDR1 DFQATT, CDR2 SNEGSKA (reference sequence). The CDR3 extends over 12 amino acids. The DNA of the CDR3 is TGCAGTGCTACCACGGGATTTCAGCCCCAGCATTTT. It yields the protein CSATTGFQPQHF.

The chain uses TRBV4-2 and TRBJ1-3; maybe TRBD1 (5 bases). Germline V gene data show CDR1 as LGHNA and CDR2 as YNFKEQ. The CDR3 extends over 17 amino acids. V was shortened by 0 bases and J by 0 bases, with 12 bases between the two germline ends. CDR3 nucleotide sequence: TGTGCCAGCAGCCAAGAATCGAGTGGGGGCTCTGGAAACACCATATATTTT. Translated, it gives CASSQESSGGSGNTIYF.

J is TRBJ2-1 and V is TRBV12-3 or TRBV12-4; 7 nucleotides agree with TRBD2. The CDR3 is 13 residues long. Germline trimming cut 2 bases from V and 9 bases from J; bases unmatched to any gene: 4. CDR3: CASSLSSSGEQFF. DNA for the CDR3: TGTGCCAGCAGTTTATCCTCTAGCGGTGAGCAGTTCTTC.

This clonotype came up a few times. The rearrangement joins TRBV9 to TRBJ2-7; tentative D call: TRBD1 (6 bases). This CDR3 is 14 amino acids long. V lost 3 bases, J lost 4 bases, and 14 bases lay in between. Per germline, CDR1 SGDLS and CDR2 YYNGEE. CDR3: CASSATLQGYEQYF. The CDR3 DNA reads TGTGCCAGCAGCGCCACATTACAGGGATACGAGCAGTACTTC.

This clonotype was seen ten or more times. This chain joins TRBV2 and TRBJ2-2; TRBD1 is a possible D gene (6 bases). V dropped 6 bases and J dropped 4 bases, with 12 bases sitting between them. Per the germline V gene, CDR1 is SNHLY and CDR2 is FYNNEI. The CDR3 is 14 amino acids. The DNA for the CDR3 is TGTGCCAGCAGGAACAGGGTTTCCACCGGGGAGCTGTTTTTT. Its protein is CASRNRVSTGELFF.